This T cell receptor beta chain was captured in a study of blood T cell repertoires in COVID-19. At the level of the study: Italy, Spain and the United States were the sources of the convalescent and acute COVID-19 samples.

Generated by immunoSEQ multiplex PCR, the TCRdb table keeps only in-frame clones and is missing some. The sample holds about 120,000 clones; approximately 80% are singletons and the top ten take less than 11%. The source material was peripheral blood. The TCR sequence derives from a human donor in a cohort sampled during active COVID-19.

The CDR3 loop is CASTGVMANEKLFF. The CDR3 nucleotides are TGTGCCAGTACAGGGGTCATGGCTAATGAAAAACTGTTTTTT. This chain connects TRBV6-5 to TRBJ1-4; 7 bases line up with TRBD1. With V trimmed by 9 bases and J by 3 bases, 7 bases remained unmatched. The CDR3 length is 14 residues. The germline gives CDR1 MNHEY, CDR2 SVGAGI.